The 21 T cell receptor beta chains presented below share a single source sample, sequenced in a study of glioma-infiltrating T cells after dendritic cell vaccination. Time point defined: after dendritic cell vaccination, including at tumor progression/relapse. Produced via immunoSEQ multiplex PCR; TCRdb's table is partial and in-frame only. Among some 99,000 clones listed, 65% to 85% were seen once. Specimen: blood, collected after dendritic cell vaccination. These receptors originate from a human donor with glioblastoma.

The gene calls are TRBV30 and TRBJ1-5; D is possibly TRBD1 (6 bases). Trimming took 0 bases from V and 2 from J, leaving 11 bases between them. The CDR3 runs to 15 residues. CDR1 and CDR2 from the germline V gene are GTSNPN and SVGIG (reference sequence). The CDR3 DNA reads TGTGCCTGGAGTGTACGGGGGGCCGGCAATCAGCCCCAGCATTTT. As protein: CAWSVRGAGNQPQHF.

This sequence joins TRBV9 and TRBJ2-5, with 9 bases fitting TRBD1. J lost 5 bases, V lost 3 bases, and 8 bases had no gene match. The germline gives CDR1 SGDLS, CDR2 YYNGEE. The CDR3 sequence is 15 residues long. The CDR3, as DNA: TGTGCCAGCAGCGCGGGGACAGGGAGTCGGGAGACCCAGTACTTC. This translates into CASSAGTGSRETQYF.

This clone was recorded once. V gene TRBV7-2 combines with J gene TRBJ2-7; D is possibly TRBD2 (6 bases). V lost 6 bases to trimming and J lost 5 bases, with 14 bases between them. Germline assignment: CDR1 SGHTA and CDR2 FQGNSA. The CDR3 contains 13 residues. The DNA of the CDR3 is TGTGCCAGCAGTTACCCGGGAGTCCACGAGCAGTACTTC. Its translation is CASSYPGVHEQYF.

The CDR3 reads CASTPLGTLSGNEQFF. CDR3 coding DNA: TGTGCCAGTACCCCTCTAGGTACCCTCTCCGGGAATGAGCAGTTCTTC. The chain recombines TRBV19 with TRBJ2-1; D is ambiguous. This CDR3 spans 16 amino acids. Trimming shortened V by 7 bases and J by 7 bases, and 23 bases separated the two germline ends. CDR1 and CDR2 from the germline V gene are LNHDA and SQIVND (reference sequence).

The chain links TRBV7-2 to TRBJ1-2; the D gene is possibly TRBD1 (5 bases). Germline loops: CDR1 SGHTA, CDR2 FQGNSA. V lost 1 base, J lost 4 bases, and 7 bases lay in between. The CDR3 spans 13 residues. CDR3 protein: CASSLGQIYGYTF. The CDR3 bases are TGTGCCAGCAGCTTAGGACAGATCTATGGCTACACCTTC. Variable domain in full (rest from reference TRBV7-2 and TRBJ1-2): GAGVSQSPSNKVTEKGKDVELRCDPISGHTALYWYRQSLGQGLEFLIYFQGNSAPDKSGLPSDRFSAERTGGSVSTLTIQRTQQEDSAVYLCASSLGQIYGYTFGSGTRLTVV.

This chain uses TRBV9 with TRBJ2-1, with 9 positions matching TRBD2. CDR1 is SGDLS, CDR2 YYNGEE, per germline. The J segment lost 5 bases and the V segment lost 0 bases, leaving 6 bases of the junction unmatched. The CDR3 is 16 residues long. The CDR3 protein is CASSVGVAGAHNEQFF. The DNA for the CDR3 is TGTGCCAGCAGCGTAGGGGTAGCGGGGGCGCACAATGAGCAGTTCTTC. The full variable domain, with the rest looked up from reference TRBV9 and TRBJ2-1, is DSGVTQTPKHLITATGQRVTLRCSPRSGDLSVYWYQQSLDQGLQFLIQYYNGEERAKGNILERFSAQQFPDLHSELNLSSLELGDSALYFCASSVGVAGAHNEQFFGPGTRLTVL.

This clone showed up just a few times. The genes are TRBV5-1 and TRBJ2-5, with D perhaps TRBD2 (5 bases). CDR3 size: 14 residues. V was pared by 4 bases and J by 4 bases, with 14 bases between. Germline lookup yields CDR1 SGHRS and CDR2 YFSETQ. The CDR3 DNA reads TGCGCCAGCAGCCTAGGACTTTCCGGAGAGACCCAGTACTTC. The encoded protein is CASSLGLSGETQYF.

This clone was seen a few times. The chain is built from TRBV7-9 and TRBJ1-1, with 9 bases fitting TRBD1. The CDR3 has 15 residues. Germline values: CDR1 SEHNR, CDR2 FQNEAQ (reference sequence). After removal of 5 bases from V and 5 bases from J, the junction contained 9 bases not matched to a gene. The CDR3 loop is CASSTGQGMMTEAFF. The CDR3 DNA reads TGTGCCAGCAGCACTGGACAGGGGATGATGACTGAAGCTTTCTTT. The complete variable domain, with remaining parts taken from reference TRBV7-9 and TRBJ1-1, reads DTGVSQNPRHKITKRGQNVTFRCDPISEHNRLYWYRQTLGQGPEFLTYFQNEAQLEKSRLLSDRFSAERPKGSFSTLEIQRTEQGDSAMYLCASSTGQGMMTEAFFGQGTRLTVV.

This clone was observed once. This chain uses TRBV30 with TRBJ2-5; 14 bases agree with TRBD2. Germline CDR1 and CDR2: GTSNPN and SVGIG (reference sequence). V trimming: 0 bases; J trimming: 5 bases; junction bases outside the gene matches: 5. This CDR3 is 16 amino acids long. CDR3 in amino acids: CAWSVGLAGAGETQYF. The CDR3 region has the DNA TGTGCCTGGAGTGTGGGACTAGCGGGGGCGGGGGAGACCCAGTACTTC.

The V gene is TRBV5-3, the J gene TRBJ1-2, with 9 positions matching TRBD1. TRBV5-3 is flagged as an ORF with uncertain function. The CDR3 length is 14 residues. Trimming cost V 3 bases and J 5 bases; bases outside gene matches: 5. The CDR3 nucleotides read TGTGCCAGAAGCTACCGGGACAGGGAGTATGGCTACACCTTC. Amino acids: CARSYRDREYGYTF.

V usage is TRBV5-1 and J usage is TRBJ1-1; a possible D gene is TRBD1 (5 bases). The germline CDR1 and CDR2 sequences are SGHRS and YFSETQ. Trimming shortened V by 2 bases and J by 1 base, and 9 bases separated the two germline ends. The CDR3 loop spans 14 amino acids. Written as DNA, the CDR3 is TGCGCCAGCAGCTTCCAGGGCCCGAACACTGAAGCTTTCTTT. Its translation: CASSFQGPNTEAFF.

The chain uses TRBV19 and TRBJ1-2, with D maybe TRBD1 (6 bases). This CDR3 comprises 16 residues. CDR1 is LNHDA and CDR2 is SQIVND in the germline V gene (reference sequence). Trimming cost V 3 bases and J 2 bases, with 16 bases left between them. CDR3 amino acids: CASSIPLDQGNYGYTF. CDR3 coding DNA: TGTGCCAGTAGTATTCCCCTTGATCAGGGGAACTATGGCTACACCTTC.

This chain links TRBV10-2 with TRBJ1-2; weak D call: TRBD1 (5 bases). Germline V lookup: CDR1 WSHSY, CDR2 SAAADI. The germline V and J ends were trimmed by 8 bases and 4 bases, with 14 bases remaining between them. The CDR3 length is 13 residues. The CDR3 sequence is CASGGTYLYGYTF. Written as DNA, the CDR3 is TGCGCCAGCGGCGGGACTTACCTCTATGGCTACACCTTC.

The chain recombines TRBV6-5 with TRBJ1-1, with TRBD1 matching 7 bases. The CDR3 is 14 amino acids. After removal of 2 bases from V and 8 bases from J, the junction contained 8 bases not matched to a gene. Germline loops: CDR1 MNHEY, CDR2 SVGAGI. The CDR3 coding sequence is TGTGCCAGCAGTTACACCGCGACAGGGCTAGAAGCTTTCTTT. It specifies CASSYTATGLEAFF.

The V call is TRBV30, the J call TRBJ1-2; 9 bases are a match to TRBD1. V lost 0 bases and J lost 4; bases outside the gene matches: 21. The germline CDR1 and CDR2 sequences are GTSNPN and SVGIG (reference sequence). The CDR3 length is 20 residues. The CDR3 here is CAWSVPVPTGGIVVGYGYTF. The CDR3 bases are TGTGCCTGGAGTGTACCGGTACCTACAGGGGGCATAGTAGTAGGCTATGGCTACACCTTC.

J is TRBJ2-3 and V is TRBV30, with D maybe TRBD1 (7 bases). Looked up from germline, CDR1 is GTSNPN and CDR2 is SVGIG (reference sequence). The CDR3 sequence is 16 residues long. The V end was cut by 5 bases, the J end by 5 bases, with 23 bases between. The CDR3 loop is CAWRTLPWRGQDTQYF. Written as DNA, the CDR3 is TGTGCCTGGCGGACCCTCCCATGGAGGGGGCAAGATACGCAGTATTTT. Looking up the rest from reference TRBV30 and TRBJ2-3 gives the full variable domain: SQTIHQWPATLVQPVGSPLSLECTVEGTSNPNLYWYRQAAGRGLQLLFYSVGIGQISSEVPQNLSASRPQDRQFILSSKKLLLSDSGFYLCAWRTLPWRGQDTQYFGPGTRLTVL.

V usage is TRBV6-5 and J usage is TRBJ2-6; D possibly corresponds to TRBD1 (5 bases). The CDR3 is made up of 14 amino acids. Germline V lookup: CDR1 MNHEY, CDR2 SVGAGI. Here the CDR3 reads CVVTAGFGANVLTF. CDR3 bases: TGTGTTGTGACAGCAGGGTTTGGGGCCAACGTCCTGACTTTC.

In this sample, this clone turned up a few times. The genes are TRBV2 and TRBJ2-7; TRBD1 matches at 9 bases. The germline V gene has CDR1 SNHLY and CDR2 FYNNEI. V lost 5 bases and J lost 4; bases outside the gene matches: 9. This CDR3 contains 15 residues. The CDR3 spells CASSPTAGQGYEQYF. The DNA for the CDR3 is TGTGCCAGCAGTCCTACCGCGGGACAGGGATACGAGCAGTACTTC.

This clone was picked up one time. As DNA, the CDR3 is TGTGCCAGCAGAGGGGGGGCCTCTGGGGCCAACGTCCTGACTTTC. It codes for CASRGGASGANVLTF. This chain uses TRBV2 with TRBJ2-6; D may be TRBD2 (7 bases). CDR3 length equals 15 residues. V was clipped by 6 bases and J by 0 bases, with 9 bases between them. Germline CDR1 SNHLY, CDR2 FYNNEI.

The J gene is TRBJ1-3, the V gene TRBV25-1; TRBD1 matches 9 bases. Trimming cost V 3 bases and J 0 bases; bases outside gene matches: 6. The CDR3 loop spans 17 amino acids. Germline lookup yields CDR1 MGHDK and CDR2 SYGVNS. CDR3 nucleotide sequence: TGTGCCAGCAGTGACTGGGACAGGGTGGGCTCTGGAAACACCATATATTTT. It translates to CASSDWDRVGSGNTIYF.

The chain has TRBV18 and TRBJ2-7; 9 bases align to TRBD2. Germline V gene data show CDR1 as KGHSH and CDR2 as LQKENI. The V segment lost 3 bases and the J segment 3 bases; nucleotides outside the gene matches: 6. The CDR3 totals 15 residues. The CDR3 DNA reads as TGTGCCAGCTCACCCGCTAGCGGGGCAAGCTACGAGCAGTACTTC. Translated: CASSPASGASYEQYF.